This T cell receptor (beta chain) was captured in a study of T cells in women clearing cervical HPV infection. Across the study: Controls were women whose single incident HPV16 infection cleared within 12 months without precancer or cancer. Controls gave blood once infection was undetectable; cases at lesion identification. Study-wide results and caveats: A classifier using richness and V gene abundances reached an AUC of 0.83.

This CDR3 contains 13 residues. V shed 4 bases and J 7 bases; nucleotides not matched to a gene: 3. Germline V gene sequence: CDR1 SGHTA, CDR2 FQGNSA. As for this clone: Its target is not known. The CDR3 extends 3 residues past the end of the read, so its final part is completed from the germline J gene.

TCR beta CDR3 amplified by multiplex PCR from approximately 1,100 ng genomic DNA. The method was immunoSEQ multiplex PCR; TCRdb's version includes in-frame clones alone and lacks a portion of them. There are about 14,000 clones in the sample, with 6.5% to 8% held by the top ten. This TCR came from a woman between 18 and 70 years old with a cervical HPV16 infection that either progressed to CIN3+ or cleared (not recorded which). The sequenced material came from blood buffy coat. The gene calls are TRBV7-2 and TRBJ1-5; 8 positions agree with TRBD1. The CDR3 region is CASSSQGAQPQHF. The CDR3 DNA, read in part, is TGTGCCAGCAGCTCCCAGGGGGCGCAGCCC.